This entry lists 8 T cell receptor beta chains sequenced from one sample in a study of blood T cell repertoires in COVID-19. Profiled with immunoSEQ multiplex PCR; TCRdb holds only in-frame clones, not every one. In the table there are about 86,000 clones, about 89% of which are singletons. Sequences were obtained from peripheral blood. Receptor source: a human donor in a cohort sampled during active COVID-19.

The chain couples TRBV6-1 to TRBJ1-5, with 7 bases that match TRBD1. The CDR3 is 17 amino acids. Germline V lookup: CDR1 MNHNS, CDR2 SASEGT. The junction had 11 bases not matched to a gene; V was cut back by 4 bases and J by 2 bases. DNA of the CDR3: TGTGCCAGCAGTGGGGGGACAGTGACATTGGGCAATCAGCCCCAGCATTTT. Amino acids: CASSGGTVTLGNQPQHF.

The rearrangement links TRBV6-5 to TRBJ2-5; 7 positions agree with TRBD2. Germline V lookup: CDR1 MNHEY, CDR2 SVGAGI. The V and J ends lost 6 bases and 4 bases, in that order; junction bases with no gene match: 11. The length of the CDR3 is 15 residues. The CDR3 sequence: CASRGWGGVGETQYF. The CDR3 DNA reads TGTGCCAGCAGGGGATGGGGGGGTGTCGGAGAGACCCAGTACTTC.

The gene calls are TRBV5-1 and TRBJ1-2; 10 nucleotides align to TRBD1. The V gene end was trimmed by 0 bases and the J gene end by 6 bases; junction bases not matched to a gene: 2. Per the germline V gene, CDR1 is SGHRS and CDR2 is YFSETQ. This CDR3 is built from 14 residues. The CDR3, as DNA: TGCGCCAGCAGCTTGGAGGGACAGGGGAATGGCTACACCTTC. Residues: CASSLEGQGNGYTF.

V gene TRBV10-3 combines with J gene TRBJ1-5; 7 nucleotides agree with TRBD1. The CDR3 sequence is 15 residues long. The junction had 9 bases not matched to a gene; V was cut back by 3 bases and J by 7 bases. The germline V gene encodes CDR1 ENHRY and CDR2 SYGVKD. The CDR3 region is CAISDFKGARQPQHF. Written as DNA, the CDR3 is TGTGCCATCAGTGATTTCAAGGGGGCAAGGCAGCCCCAGCATTTT.

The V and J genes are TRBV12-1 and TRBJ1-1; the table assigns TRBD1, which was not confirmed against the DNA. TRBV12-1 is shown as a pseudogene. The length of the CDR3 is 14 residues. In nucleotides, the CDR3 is TGTGCCAGCAGCTCCCGGACAGGGAACACTGAAGCTTTCTTT. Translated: CASSSRTGNTEAFF.

CDR3 loop: CASSVGGEGTDTQYF. The DNA for the CDR3 is TGTGCCAGCAGCGTAGGGGGGGAAGGCACAGATACGCAGTATTTT. The chain combines TRBV9 with TRBJ2-3; D is perhaps TRBD2 (6 bases). V lost 0 bases, J lost 1 base, and 9 bases lay in between. Germline values: CDR1 SGDLS, CDR2 YYNGEE. The CDR3 runs to 15 residues.

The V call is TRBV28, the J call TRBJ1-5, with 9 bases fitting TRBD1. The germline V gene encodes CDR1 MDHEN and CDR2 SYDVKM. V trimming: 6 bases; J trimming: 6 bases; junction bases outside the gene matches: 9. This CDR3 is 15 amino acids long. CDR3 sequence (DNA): TGTGCCAGCAGGCTGGGACAGGGTGGTAGTCAGCCCCAGCATTTT. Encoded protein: CASRLGQGGSQPQHF.

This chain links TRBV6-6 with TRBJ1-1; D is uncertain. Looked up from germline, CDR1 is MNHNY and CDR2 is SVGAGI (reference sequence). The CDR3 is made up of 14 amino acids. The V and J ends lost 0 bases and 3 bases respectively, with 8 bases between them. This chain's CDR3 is CASSYSEGDTEAFF. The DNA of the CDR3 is TGTGCCAGCAGTTACTCGGAGGGTGACACTGAAGCTTTCTTT.